These T cell receptor beta chains were read from a single sample in a study of regulatory T cells in long-lasting Graves disease. TCRdb re-derived calls from the multiplex PCR reads in MiXCR, one entry per CDR3 protein. The sample lists 250,000 to 300,000 distinct CDR3 sequences, around a sixth occurring once. The same specimen was also included in a second study, on T cells in Graves' hyperthyroidism and ophthalmopathy.

This specimen consisted of peripheral blood mononuclear cells (PBMCs), obtained at new diagnosis, from a patient treated with antithyroid drugs. The receptors here all came from a woman in her 30s with Graves disease. The CDR3 runs from the conserved cysteine through the conserved F or W. D genes are given only for firm matches. Some rows have no size entry. The others give once, few or many, or a class for an expanded clone.

CDR3aa: CASSPTTGILYGYTF
CDR3nt: TGTGCCAGCAGCCCGACGACCGGAATTCTCTATGGCTACACCTTC
j_gene: TRBJ1-2
abundance: many
d_gene: NA
v_gene: TRBV7-8

CDR3aa: CASSPTSVGGKTQYF
CDR3nt: TGTGCCAGCAGCCCGACTAGCGTGGGGGGAAAGACCCAGTACTTC
j_gene: TRBJ2-5
abundance: many
d_gene: TRBD2
v_gene: TRBV7-8

CDR3aa: CASKEAGGSPYEQYF
CDR3nt: TGTGCCAGCAAAGAAGCGGGGGGATCACCCTACGAGCAGTACTTC
j_gene: TRBJ2-7
abundance: once
d_gene: TRBD2
v_gene: TRBV2

CDR3aa: CASSQALGTNEKLFF
CDR3nt: TGCGCCAGCAGCCAAGCTCTGGGCACTAATGAAAAACTGTTTTTT
j_gene: TRBJ1-4
abundance: many
d_gene: NA
v_gene: TRBV4-1

CDR3aa: CASSYIPGQGLEDTQYF
CDR3nt: TGTGCCAGCAGTTACATACCGGGACAGGGTTTAGAGGATACGCAGTATTTT
j_gene: TRBJ2-3
abundance: many
d_gene: TRBD1
v_gene: TRBV6-5

CDR3aa: CASSLSGALSTYEQYF
CDR3nt: TGTGCCAGCAGTTTGTCCGGGGCCTTATCTACCTACGAGCAGTACTTC
j_gene: TRBJ2-7
abundance: many
d_gene: NA
v_gene: TRBV6-5

CDR3aa: CASTTPTGDRSSNEQFF
CDR3nt: TGTGCCAGCACCACCCCCACCGGGGACCGATCAAGCAATGAGCAGTTCTTC
j_gene: TRBJ2-1
abundance: many
d_gene: NA
v_gene: TRBV27

CDR3aa: CASSQSGTGVEQYF
CDR3nt: TGTGCCAGCAGCCAGTCCGGGACAGGGGTTGAGCAGTACTTC
j_gene: TRBJ2-7
abundance: many
d_gene: TRBD1
v_gene: TRBV3-1

CDR3aa: CASSEQAYSNQPQHF
CDR3nt: TGTGCCAGCAGTGAACAGGCTTATAGCAATCAGCCCCAGCATTTT
j_gene: TRBJ1-5
abundance: many
d_gene: NA
v_gene: TRBV6-1

CDR3aa: CASSLGRYARDRGSGELFF
CDR3nt: TGTGCCAGCAGCTTAGGGCGCTACGCCCGGGACAGGGGCTCCGGGGAGCTGTTTTTT
j_gene: TRBJ2-2
abundance: many
d_gene: TRBD1
v_gene: TRBV7-2

CDR3aa: CSASVRGEGTEAFF
CDR3nt: TGCAGTGCTAGCGTCAGGGGAGAGGGCACTGAAGCTTTCTTT
j_gene: TRBJ1-1
abundance: many
d_gene: NA
v_gene: TRBV20-1

CDR3aa: CASSVPGQGYEQYF
CDR3nt: TGTGCCAGCAGTGTCCCGGGACAGGGGTACGAGCAGTACTTC
j_gene: TRBJ2-7
abundance: NA
d_gene: TRBD1
v_gene: TRBV2

CDR3aa: CATSDSSGNTIYF
CDR3nt: TGTGCCACCTCGGACAGCTCTGGAAACACCATATATTTT
j_gene: TRBJ1-3
abundance: few
d_gene: NA
v_gene: TRBV6-2/TRBV6-3

CDR3aa: CASSYSRSGYNEQFF
CDR3nt: TGTGCCAGCAGTTACTCACGTTCAGGCTACAATGAGCAGTTCTTC
j_gene: TRBJ2-1
abundance: many
d_gene: NA
v_gene: TRBV6-2/TRBV6-3

CDR3aa: CASSPRQGAREDTQYF
CDR3nt: TGTGCCAGCAGCCCGCGACAGGGGGCGCGAGAGGATACGCAGTATTTT
j_gene: TRBJ2-3
abundance: NA
d_gene: TRBD1
v_gene: TRBV5-5

CDR3aa: CASSLADTLGEKLFF
CDR3nt: TGTGCCAGCAGCCTCGCGGACACCCTAGGAGAAAAACTGTTTTTT
j_gene: TRBJ1-4
abundance: NA
d_gene: NA
v_gene: TRBV3-1

CDR3aa: CAISEAPAGQGQPQHF
CDR3nt: TGTGCCATCAGTGAAGCTCCTGCCGGACAGGGTCAGCCCCAGCATTTT
j_gene: TRBJ1-5
abundance: many
d_gene: TRBD1
v_gene: TRBV10-3

CDR3aa: CASSQDHQGSLSSYEQYF
CDR3nt: TGTGCCAGCAGCCAAGATCATCAGGGGTCCCTAAGCTCCTACGAGCAGTACTTC
j_gene: TRBJ2-7
abundance: few
d_gene: NA
v_gene: TRBV4-2

CDR3aa: CASSLFVSGSQGQYF
CDR3nt: TGTGCCAGCAGTTTATTTGTTAGCGGGAGTCAGGGGCAGTACTTC
j_gene: TRBJ2-7
abundance: NA
d_gene: TRBD2
v_gene: TRBV28

CDR3aa: CATSRGDTYNSPLHF
CDR3nt: TGTGCCACCAGCAGAGGGGACACTTATAATTCACCCCTCCACTTT
j_gene: TRBJ1-6
abundance: many
d_gene: NA
v_gene: TRBV15

CDR3aa: CASSQGRTTNQPQHF
CDR3nt: TGCGCCAGCAGCCAAGGGCGGACAACTAATCAGCCCCAGCATTTT
j_gene: TRBJ1-5
abundance: many
d_gene: NA
v_gene: TRBV4-1

CDR3aa: CAIRIDRDQPQHF
CDR3nt: TGTGCCATCAGAATAGACAGAGATCAGCCCCAGCATTTT
j_gene: TRBJ1-5
abundance: NA
d_gene: NA
v_gene: TRBV10-3

CDR3aa: CASSLGLAGGSYVGTDTQYF
CDR3nt: TGTGCCAGCAGCCTCGGACTAGCGGGGGGATCTTATGTAGGCACAGATACGCAGTATTTT
j_gene: TRBJ2-3
abundance: many
d_gene: TRBD2
v_gene: TRBV7-9

CDR3aa: CASSLEGTGYRTDTQYF
CDR3nt: TGTGCCAGCAGCTTGGAGGGGACAGGGTACCGCACAGATACGCAGTATTTT
j_gene: TRBJ2-3
abundance: many
d_gene: TRBD1
v_gene: TRBV5-5

CDR3aa: CSASTLLQAYEQYF
CDR3nt: TGCAGTGCTAGTACCCTATTACAGGCCTACGAGCAGTACTTC
j_gene: TRBJ2-7
abundance: few
d_gene: NA
v_gene: TRBV20-1

CDR3aa: CSALQGAVSNQPQHF
CDR3nt: TGCAGTGCCCTTCAAGGGGCAGTAAGCAATCAGCCCCAGCATTTT
j_gene: TRBJ1-5
abundance: many
d_gene: NA
v_gene: TRBV20-1

CDR3aa: CASSFMGRTEAFF
CDR3nt: TGTGCCAGCAGCTTCATGGGGCGAACTGAAGCTTTCTTT
j_gene: TRBJ1-1
abundance: once
d_gene: NA
v_gene: TRBV5-6

CDR3aa: CASSLGLAPYEQYF
CDR3nt: TGTGCCAGCAGCCTAGGACTAGCCCCCTACGAGCAGTACTTC
j_gene: TRBJ2-7
abundance: many
d_gene: TRBD2
v_gene: TRBV3-1